This passage covers 16 T cell receptor beta chains from one sample sequenced in a study of T cells in Graves' hyperthyroidism and ophthalmopathy. Amplified TCR beta CDR3 regions derived from RNA transcripts. When the TCR CDR3 underwent first-round RT-PCR, the HTBI primer set was used. TCRdb itself ran the multiplex PCR reads through MiXCR, one entry per CDR3 protein. This table holds hundreds of thousands of distinct CDR3 sequences, 46% found once. Sequenced sample: peripheral blood or thyroid tissue (not recorded which). All receptors come from a woman aged 18-35 years with Graves' hyperthyroidism.

The table lists this clonotype with many counts. A junction end diverges from the germline sequence, so it may reflect a read error. The chain couples TRBV7-8 to TRBJ2-5, with 8 bases identical to TRBD2. CDR1 and CDR2 (germline): SGHVS, FQNEAQ. This CDR3 has 14 residues. The CDR3: CASSSLPALAAHAF. The CDR3 nucleotides are TGTGCCAGCAGCTCCCTCCCCGCACTAGCGGCGCATGCCTTC. The variable domain in full, completed from reference TRBV7-8 and TRBJ2-5, reads GAGVSQSPRYKVAKRGQDVALRCDPISGHVSLFWYQQALGQGPEFLTYFQNEAQLDKSGLPSDRFFAERPEGSVSTLKIQRTQQEDSAVYLCASSSLPALAAHAFGPGTRLLVL.

The CDR3 sequence is CASSQGHGGNNQPQHF. CDR3 bases: TGTGCCAGCAGCCAAGGTCACGGGGGCAACAATCAGCCCCAGCATTTT. The V call is TRBV14, the J call TRBJ1-5; TRBD1 is a possible D gene (6 bases). The V end lost 1 base, the J end lost 3 bases, and 13 bases lay between the germline ends. This CDR3 has 16 residues. From germline, CDR1 is SGHDN and CDR2 FVKESK.

This chain uses TRBV7-9 with TRBJ2-7; weak D call: TRBD2 (5 bases). V was trimmed by 5 bases and J by 1 base, leaving 18 bases between them. This CDR3 has 16 residues. The germline CDR1 and CDR2 sequences are SEHNR and FQNEAQ (reference sequence). CDR3 in DNA: TGTGCCAGCAGCCCGTACCGAGGGAGTGATTCCTACGAGCAGTACTTC. Translated, it gives CASSPYRGSDSYEQYF.

This chain uses TRBV7-9 with TRBJ1-5; D ambiguous. The germline gives CDR1 SEHNR, CDR2 FQNEAQ (reference sequence). Trimming took 8 bases from V and 0 from J, leaving 17 bases between them. The CDR3 totals 16 residues. The CDR3 nucleotides are TGTGCCAGCTCGGACCGAGGGTCGGATAGCAATCAGCCCCAGCATTTT. Translation: CASSDRGSDSNQPQHF.

V and J are TRBV9 and TRBJ1-1; D unclear. CDR1 and CDR2 (germline): SGDLS, YYNGEE. The CDR3 length is 13 residues. V was shortened by 5 bases and J by 5 bases, with 13 bases between the two germline ends. CDR3 nucleotides: TGTGCCAGCAGTGCAAGGTCTGGGACTGAAGCTTTCTTT. Encoded protein: CASSARSGTEAFF.

This chain connects TRBV29-1 to TRBJ2-2, with a tentative D call TRBD2 (6 bases). The CDR3 is 14 amino acids. CDR1 and CDR2 from the germline V gene are SQVTM and ANQGSEA. Trimming shortened V by 4 bases and J by 7 bases, and 16 bases separated the two germline ends. The CDR3 here is CSVVREWAVGELFF. In DNA form, the CDR3 reads TGCAGCGTTGTTCGGGAGTGGGCCGTCGGGGAGCTGTTTTTT.

This clonotype showed up just a few times. The chain combines TRBV20-1 with TRBJ2-2; TRBD2 is a possible D gene (5 bases). The V gene lost 3 bases and the J gene lost 3 bases, with 8 bases spanning the gap. CDR3 length: 13 residues. CDR1 is DFQATT and CDR2 is SNEGSKA in the germline V gene (reference sequence). The CDR3 sequence is CSARDFYTGELFF. The CDR3 region has the DNA TGCAGTGCTAGGGACTTCTACACCGGGGAGCTGTTTTTT.

V gene TRBV20-1 combines with J gene TRBJ1-1; D call uncertain. This CDR3 contains 15 residues. V lost 3 bases, J lost 0 bases, and 14 bases lay in between. Germline V gene lookup returns CDR1 DFQATT and CDR2 SNEGSKA (reference sequence). Here the CDR3 reads CSASPPSLVNTEAFF. In nucleotides, the CDR3 is TGCAGTGCTAGCCCCCCTTCCCTAGTGAACACTGAAGCTTTCTTT.

This clonotype was detected only a few times. V gene TRBV13 combines with J gene TRBJ1-1, with 9 bases aligning to TRBD1. J gave up 3 bases and V 5 bases, and 16 bases lay outside the gene matches. The CDR3 contains 18 residues. The germline V gene encodes CDR1 PRHDT and CDR2 FYEKMQ (reference sequence). CDR3 bases: TGTGCCAGCAGCGGCCGGGACAGGGAGAATAAGGGATACACTGAAGCTTTCTTT. It is translated as CASSGRDRENKGYTEAFF.

This chain links TRBV7-9 with TRBJ1-1; no reliable D call. CDR3 length: 13 residues. The V gene lost 5 bases and the J gene lost 7 bases, with 14 bases spanning the gap. Looked up from germline, CDR1 is SEHNR and CDR2 is FQNEAQ (reference sequence). DNA of the CDR3: TGTGCCAGCAGCGCAATTATTCAGTATGAAGCTTTCTTT. Translated, it gives CASSAIIQYEAFF.

The chain has TRBV7-9 and TRBJ1-2; 10 positions agree with TRBD1. V lost 1 base, J lost 3 bases, and 5 bases stayed unmatched. CDR3 size: 16 residues. The germline gives CDR1 SEHNR, CDR2 FQNEAQ (reference sequence). The CDR3 sequence: CASSLVAGTGDYGYTF. In nucleotides, the CDR3 is TGTGCCAGCAGCTTAGTAGCCGGGACAGGGGACTATGGCTACACCTTC. The variable domain in full, with the rest retrieved from reference TRBV7-9 and TRBJ1-2, is DTGVSQNPRHKITKRGQNVTFRCDPISEHNRLYWYRQTLGQGPEFLTYFQNEAQLEKSRLLSDRFSAERPKGSFSTLEIQRTEQGDSAMYLCASSLVAGTGDYGYTFGSGTRLTVV.

V is TRBV20-1 and J is TRBJ2-5, with D tentatively TRBD1 (5 bases). Germline CDR1 and CDR2: DFQATT and SNEGSKA (reference sequence). V gave up 7 bases and J gave up 4 bases, with 10 bases separating them. This CDR3 spans 11 amino acids. The CDR3 nucleotides read TGCAGTGATCCCAGGGCAGAGACCCAGTACTTC. Amino acid sequence: CSDPRAETQYF.

The V and J genes are TRBV5-1 and TRBJ2-7; unclear D gene. Germline CDR1 SGHRS, CDR2 YFSETQ. Trimming pared 0 bases from V and 6 bases from J, leaving 10 bases between. There are 13 residues in the CDR3. CDR3 amino acids: CASSLVAAVEQYF. The CDR3 region has the DNA TGCGCCAGCAGCTTGGTGGCAGCAGTCGAGCAGTACTTC.

The gene calls are TRBV2 and TRBJ2-2; 8 bases map to TRBD1. The J segment lost 3 bases and the V segment lost 8 bases, leaving 8 bases of the junction unmatched. There are 15 residues in the CDR3. Per the germline V gene, CDR1 is SNHLY and CDR2 is FYNNEI. The CDR3: CASGWDRTYTGELFF. Written as DNA, the CDR3 is TGTGCCAGCGGGTGGGACAGGACGTACACCGGGGAGCTGTTTTTT.

This clonotype was counted a few times. V usage is TRBV5-8 and J usage is TRBJ2-7, with 9 positions matching TRBD2. CDR3 length: 14 amino acids. Germline loops: CDR1 SGHTS, CDR2 YDEGEE. Losses at the gene ends were 0 bases for V and 6 bases for J; bases not matched to a gene: 4. Written as DNA, the CDR3 is TGTGCCAGCAGCTTGGCCGGCGGGAGGGCCGAGCAGTACTTC. It codes for CASSLAGGRAEQYF.

This clonotype came up a few times. V usage is TRBV9 and J usage is TRBJ1-3, with D unresolved. Per germline, CDR1 SGDLS and CDR2 YYNGEE. V gave up 0 bases and J gave up 0 bases, with 7 bases separating them. CDR3 length equals 15 residues. DNA of the CDR3: TGTGCCAGCAGCGTAGGTCCAGTCTCTGGAAACACCATATATTTT. It encodes CASSVGPVSGNTIYF.